Sequencing of this T cell receptor beta chain was carried out in a study of T cells in women clearing cervical HPV infection. Turning to the study itself: Cases: HPV16-related CIN3 or worse on histology, a couple of invasive cancers. HLA type stays a possible confounder, typing being limited.

Study results and limitations: Effector/memory and HPV-specific T cells were not isolated, and association timing is unknown. TRBV6-7 abundance was lower in cases than controls (about 0.099% versus 0.16%).

Assay used: immunoSEQ multiplex PCR; TCRdb lists only in-frame clones, some missing. The data include tens of thousands of clones; the top ten clones carry 0.95% to 1%. Turning to this clone: The antigen is not known. Coverage ceases 3 residues before the CDR3 finishes, and the germline J gene fills in the end.

Germline CDR1 and CDR2: MNHNS and SASEGT. The length of the CDR3 is 16 residues. With 1 base removed from V and 6 bases from J, the gap between germline ends came to 16 bases. This chain joins TRBV6-1 and TRBJ1-5, with D perhaps TRBD1 (6 bases). The source material was blood buffy coat. The TCR was taken from a woman aged 18-70 years with a cervical HPV16 infection that either progressed to CIN3+ or cleared (not recorded which). This chain's CDR3 is CASSEVGRGAGQPQHF. CDR3 DNA, as far as it was read: TGTGCCAGCAGTGAAGTGGGACGGGGGGCTGGTCAGCCC.